A selection of T cell receptor beta chains follows, all from one sample in a study of blood T cell repertoires in COVID-19. The data were produced by immunoSEQ multiplex PCR, yet TCRdb's version contains in-frame clones alone and is incomplete. The table records 250,000 or so clones, 87% of them present only once. The sequenced material came from peripheral blood. The receptors come from a woman aged 40 to 50 who had recovered from COVID-19. Each CDR3 is given with its conserved first and last residue. The D gene is left open where the match is weak. Expanded clones get a size class; other rows say once, few or many, or leave the size out.

clone size | J gene | V gene | D gene | CDR3 DNA | CDR3 protein
once | TRBJ1-1 | TRBV5-1 | NA | TGCGCCAGCAGCTTGGTAGGTCCGGGACAGAACACTGAAGCTTTCTTT | CASSLVGPGQNTEAFF
NA | TRBJ1-2 | TRBV5-1 | TRBD1 | TGCGCCAGCAGCTTGCTCCCAGGGGGCGGCTACACCTTC | CASSLLPGGGYTF
once | TRBJ1-6 | TRBV5-8 | NA | TGTGCCAGCAGGCTCGATCGGCCCCCAGGAAATTCACCCCTCCACTTT | CASRLDRPPGNSPLHF
once | TRBJ1-3 | TRBV7-2 | TRBD1 | TGTGCCAGCAGCTTAGGGAGGGACAGGGGCGAAGGAAACACCATATATTTT | CASSLGRDRGEGNTIYF
NA | TRBJ2-7 | TRBV2 | TRBD2 | TGTGCCAGCAGTAACAGCGGGGGGGCCGGGGAGGAGCAGTACTTC | CASSNSGGAGEEQYF
NA | TRBJ2-7 | TRBV2 | NA | TGTGCCAGCAGTGGCCCGGGAAAGGGAAGGTACGAGCAGTACTTC | CASSGPGKGRYEQYF
NA | TRBJ1-2 | TRBV9 | NA | TGTGCCAGCAGCGTAGCTCGGGACTCAAATAAAGGGCCCTATGGCTACACCTTC | CASSVARDSNKGPYGYTF
few | TRBJ1-3 | TRBV5-6 | NA | TGTGCCAGCAGCTTGGGACCAGGCAGATTTGGAAACACCATGTATTTT | CASSLGPGRFGNTMYF
NA | TRBJ2-3 | TRBV3-1/TRBV3-2 | TRBD2 | TGTGCCAGCAGCCCCGCCCGGACTAGCGGGGGGCTCACAGATACGCAGTATTTT | CASSPARTSGGLTDTQYF
NA | TRBJ1-1 | TRBV28 | TRBD1 | TGTGCCAGCAGTCCCTGGACAGGCCTGAACACTGAAGCTTTCTTT | CASSPWTGLNTEAFF
NA | TRBJ2-7 | TRBV24-1 | TRBD1 | TGTGCCACCAGTGATGAGATGACAGGGAAGCGCGAGCAGTACTTC | CATSDEMTGKREQYF
NA | TRBJ1-2 | TRBV29-1 | TRBD1 | TGCAGCGTCGACGACAGGGCCAACTATGGCTACACCTTC | CSVDDRANYGYTF
NA | TRBJ1-1 | TRBV4-3 | TRBD1 | TGCGCCAGCAGCCGAACAGGGGACTACACTGAAGCTTTCTTT | CASSRTGDYTEAFF
NA | TRBJ1-1 | TRBV7-2 | NA | TGTGCCAGCAGCTTATACGGGACTGAAGCTTTCTTT | CASSLYGTEAFF
NA | TRBJ1-1 | TRBV7-5 | NA | TGTGCCAGAACCGAACTGCGGGGGGCGATGAACACTGAAGCTTTCTTT | CARTELRGAMNTEAFF
NA | TRBJ1-3 | TRBV19 | NA | TGTGCCAGTAGTACCCGACAGAGCTCTGGAAACACCATATATTTT | CASSTRQSSGNTIYF
NA | TRBJ2-3 | TRBV5-1 | NA | TGCGCCAGCAGCTTGGTCCCGTTCACAGATACGCAGTATTTT | CASSLVPFTDTQYF
NA | TRBJ2-3 | TRBV11-1 | TRBD1 | TGTGCCAGCAGCTTCGGGACAGGGAAACTGGGGGATACGCAGTATTTT | CASSFGTGKLGDTQYF
NA | TRBJ1-2 | TRBV10-3 | NA | TGTGCCATCAAGCGGGAATATGGCTACACCTTC | CAIKREYGYTF
NA | TRBJ1-2 | TRBV7-9 | NA | TGTGCCAGCAGAGGGAGCCTAAAGGTCTATGGCTACACCTTC | CASRGSLKVYGYTF
NA | TRBJ2-5 | TRBV7-6 | TRBD2 | TGTGCCAGCAGCGAAAGACGGGGGGGCTTAGAGACCCAGTACTTC | CASSERRGGLETQYF
NA | TRBJ1-2 | TRBV5-1 | NA | TGCGCCAGCAGCTTAGGGGTCCAAATGGGCTATGGCTACACCTTC | CASSLGVQMGYGYTF
NA | TRBJ1-2 | TRBV19 | TRBD1 | TGTGCCACCGGCCTGGGACAGGAAAACTATGGCTACACCTTC | CATGLGQENYGYTF
NA | TRBJ1-1 | TRBV6-2/TRBV6-3 | NA | TGTGCCAGCAGTTACTGGCGGGGTACTGAAGCTTTCTTT | CASSYWRGTEAFF
few | TRBJ1-1 | TRBV6-6 | NA | TGTGCCAGCAGCCGGGGGGCTGAAGCTTTCTTT | CASSRGAEAFF
NA | TRBJ2-2 | TRBV11-2 | NA | TGTGCCAGCAGCTGGTCGTGGGGGGTAGGGAACACCGGGGAGCTGTTTTTT | CASSWSWGVGNTGELFF